These 21 T cell receptor beta chains came from one sample sequenced in a study of shared clonotypes between healthy human individuals. This table comes from immunoSEQ multiplex PCR, and its TCRdb copy is limited to in-frame clones, with some not included. The sample carries about 2 million clones, about 95% recorded once. In the naive CD8 group, cells lacked CD45RO and were positively selected for CCR7, so terminally differentiated effector memory CD45RA+ cells were left out. Material: naive CD8+ T cells sorted from blood. The receptors come from a young man in good health.

This chain connects TRBV5-8 to TRBJ1-4; D is unresolved. Germline V gives CDR1 SGHTS, CDR2 YDEGEE. V dropped 4 bases and J dropped 3 bases, with 7 bases sitting between them. The CDR3 sequence is 13 residues long. The CDR3 DNA sequence: TGTGCCAGCAGCCTGGCGGCTAATGAAAAACTGTTTTTT. This sequence encodes CASSLAANEKLFF.

The CDR3 sequence: CASSVEEGDSGRAAYEQYF. The CDR3 DNA sequence: TGTGCCAGCAGCGTAGAGGAAGGGGATAGCGGGAGGGCCGCCTACGAGCAGTACTTC. The V gene is TRBV9, the J gene TRBJ2-7; 11 bases map to TRBD2. With 0 bases clipped from V and 2 bases from J, the junction kept 13 bases outside the gene matches. Germline CDR1 is SGDLS and CDR2 is YYNGEE. This CDR3 is built from 19 residues.

The chain couples TRBV27 to TRBJ1-2, with D uncertain. The germline V gene encodes CDR1 MNHEY and CDR2 SMNVEV (reference sequence). The CDR3 spans 13 residues. The V end lost 8 bases, the J end lost 3 bases, and 13 bases lay between the germline ends. The CDR3, as DNA: TGTGCCAGCGGTAATAGAAACGACTATGGCTACACCTTC. This sequence encodes CASGNRNDYGYTF.

The V call is TRBV15, the J call TRBJ2-2; D is possibly TRBD2 (5 bases). The V and J ends lost 2 bases and 5 bases respectively, with 12 bases between them. The CDR3 is made up of 15 amino acids. In germline, CDR1 is LNHNV, CDR2 YYDKDF (reference sequence). The CDR3, as DNA: TGTGCCACCAGCAGAATAGGGAGTCCAACCGGGGAGCTGTTTTTT. Translation gives CATSRIGSPTGELFF.

The chain uses TRBV2 and TRBJ2-5; D not resolved. The CDR3 is 13 residues long. CDR1 SNHLY and CDR2 FYNNEI come from the germline V gene. V was cut by 5 bases and J by 2 bases, with 9 bases left in between. The CDR3 sequence is CASSKGPQETQYF. DNA for the CDR3: TGTGCCAGCAGTAAAGGGCCACAAGAGACCCAGTACTTC.

CDR3 residues: CASRVDIGNTGELFF. CDR3 sequence (DNA): TGCGCCAGCAGAGTGGACATCGGGAACACCGGGGAGCTGTTTTTT. V gene TRBV5-1 combines with J gene TRBJ2-2; D perhaps matches TRBD1 (5 bases). V lost 5 bases and J 1 base, leaving 12 bases between the germline ends. Germline lookup yields CDR1 SGHRS and CDR2 YFSETQ. This CDR3 has 15 residues.

This clone appeared a single time. The chain carries TRBV13 and TRBJ2-1; TRBD1 aligns across 7 bases. The CDR3 is made up of 16 amino acids. Germline V gene lookup returns CDR1 PRHDT and CDR2 FYEKMQ (reference sequence). The V segment lost 2 bases and the J segment 4 bases; nucleotides outside the gene matches: 8. CDR3 sequence reads: CASSLIFGTEYNEQFF. CDR3 nucleotides: TGTGCCAGCAGCTTAATTTTTGGGACAGAGTACAATGAGCAGTTCTTC.

V and J are TRBV6-1 and TRBJ1-5, with a weak D call TRBD1 (5 bases). Germline lookup yields CDR1 MNHNS and CDR2 SASEGT. There are 19 residues in the CDR3. Trimming took 0 bases from V and 1 from J, leaving 19 bases between them. The CDR3 spells CASSEAYSPARDSNQPQHF. The CDR3 coding sequence is TGTGCCAGCAGTGAAGCGTATTCCCCCGCCAGGGACAGCAATCAGCCCCAGCATTTT.

In this sample, this clone turned up once. This sequence joins TRBV19 and TRBJ2-7, with 9 positions matching TRBD2. CDR3 size: 13 residues. Germline CDR1 reads LNHDA; CDR2 reads SQIVND (reference sequence). With V trimmed by 3 bases and J by 6 bases, 3 bases remained unmatched. The CDR3 reads CASSIGLAREQYF. The CDR3 DNA follows: TGTGCCAGTAGTATCGGACTAGCGCGCGAGCAGTACTTC.

This clone showed up just once. The chain joins TRBV4-1 to TRBJ1-4, with D tentatively TRBD1 (6 bases). With 0 bases removed from V and 4 bases from J, the gap between germline ends came to 15 bases. This CDR3 contains 17 residues. Germline CDR1 reads MGHRA; CDR2 reads YSYEKL. The CDR3 spells CASSQEQGREDNEKLFF. CDR3 DNA sequence: TGCGCCAGCAGCCAAGAGCAGGGGCGGGAAGATAATGAAAAACTGTTTTTT.

The V gene is TRBV27, the J gene TRBJ2-6; D is unclear. Trimming removed 6 bases from V and 4 bases from J, with 13 bases in between. The V gene's germline CDR1 is MNHEY and CDR2 SMNVEV (reference sequence). This CDR3 contains 15 residues. The CDR3: CASSSSPSGANVLTF. CDR3 nucleotides: TGTGCCAGCAGCTCATCCCCAAGCGGGGCCAACGTCCTGACTTTC.

This chain links TRBV5-1 with TRBJ1-6, with 8 bases that match TRBD1. The junction had 4 bases not matched to a gene; V was cut back by 0 bases and J by 8 bases. The CDR3 is 15 amino acids. CDR1 SGHRS and CDR2 YFSETQ come from the germline V gene. DNA for the CDR3: TGCGCCAGCAGCTTGGGACAGGGGTTCCATTCACCCCTCCACTTT. Translating gives CASSLGQGFHSPLHF.

Concerning this clone itself: Other nucleotide sequences from this sample produce the same CDR3. CDR3 sequence: CAWTSGGEAFF. Written as DNA, the CDR3 is TGTGCCTGGACCTCCGGGGGTGAAGCTTTCTTT. The chain couples TRBV30 to TRBJ1-1; D might be TRBD1 (5 bases). Germline lookup yields CDR1 GTSNPN and CDR2 SVGIG (reference sequence). The CDR3 runs to 11 residues. V gave up 4 bases and J gave up 7 bases, with 10 bases separating them.

The chain combines TRBV27 with TRBJ2-7; D perhaps matches TRBD1 (7 bases). V lost 4 bases and J 3 bases, leaving 13 bases between the germline ends. The germline V gene encodes CDR1 MNHEY and CDR2 SMNVEV (reference sequence). CDR3 length equals 14 residues. CDR3 DNA: TGTGCCAGCAGTTCAGGGGGGTGGGGCTACGAGCAGTACTTC. It specifies CASSSGGWGYEQYF.

The chain links TRBV29-1 to TRBJ1-4; D unresolved. V lost 5 bases and J lost 3, with 10 bases in between. Germline V gene sequence: CDR1 SQVTM, CDR2 ANQGSEA. This CDR3 comprises 13 residues. The CDR3, as DNA: TGCAGCGTTTATCGGGAGGCTAATGAAAAACTGTTTTTT. As protein: CSVYREANEKLFF. The whole variable domain, remainder taken from reference TRBV29-1 and TRBJ1-4, is SAVISQKPSRDICQRGTSLTIQCQVDSQVTMMFWYRQQPGQSLTLIATANQGSEATYESGFVIDKFPISRPNLTFSTLTVSNMSPEDSSIYLCSVYREANEKLFFGSGTQLSVL.

The J gene is TRBJ2-1, the V gene TRBV5-4, with TRBD2 matching 9 bases. Germline V gene sequence: CDR1 SGHNT, CDR2 YYREEE (reference sequence). The CDR3 loop spans 15 amino acids. J was trimmed by 8 bases and V by 2 bases; bases with no gene match: 8. CDR3 sequence: CASSFRVAGVDEQFF. The CDR3 DNA reads TGTGCCAGCAGCTTTAGGGTAGCGGGAGTGGATGAGCAGTTCTTC.

The chain links TRBV7-9 to TRBJ1-1; no definite D call. The V and J ends lost 3 bases and 5 bases respectively, with 7 bases between them. Looked up from germline, CDR1 is SEHNR and CDR2 is FQNEAQ (reference sequence). CDR3 length: 12 amino acids. The CDR3 coding sequence is TGTGCCAGCAGCTTTGGGCGGACTGAAGCTTTCTTT. It codes for CASSFGRTEAFF. Drawing the rest from reference TRBV7-9 and TRBJ1-1, the complete variable domain is DTGVSQNPRHKITKRGQNVTFRCDPISEHNRLYWYRQTLGQGPEFLTYFQNEAQLEKSRLLSDRFSAERPKGSFSTLEIQRTEQGDSAMYLCASSFGRTEAFFGQGTRLTVV.

The chain combines TRBV25-1 with TRBJ1-2; D is uncertain. Germline V gene data show CDR1 as MGHDK and CDR2 as SYGVNS. Between the trimmed V and J ends, which lost 1 base and 7 bases, there was a span of 10 bases. The CDR3 contains 13 residues. CDR3 residues: CASSESHLGGYTF. The CDR3, as DNA: TGTGCCAGCAGTGAATCTCACCTGGGTGGCTACACCTTC.

The gene calls are TRBV6-5 and TRBJ2-7; 7 bases match TRBD1. V lost 7 bases to trimming and J lost 2 bases; unmatched junction nucleotides: 11. The CDR3 has 15 amino acids. Germline V gene data show CDR1 as MNHEY and CDR2 as SVGAGI. The CDR3 reads CASTPYNTGAYEQYF. In DNA form, the CDR3 reads TGTGCCAGCACCCCTTACAACACAGGGGCCTACGAGCAGTACTTC.

The V call is TRBV30, the J call TRBJ1-4, with 12 bases fitting TRBD1. J lost 3 bases, V lost 3 bases, and 2 bases had no gene match. This CDR3 region has 15 residues. The germline V gene has CDR1 GTSNPN and CDR2 SVGIG (reference sequence). CDR3 in amino acids: CAWRGQGAANEKLFF. CDR3 DNA sequence: TGTGCCTGGAGGGGACAGGGGGCTGCTAATGAAAAACTGTTTTTT.

J is TRBJ2-3 and V is TRBV2; D is uncertain. Trimming stripped 4 bases from V and 4 bases from J, with 12 bases between. CDR1 and CDR2 (germline): SNHLY, FYNNEI. This CDR3 region has 14 residues. CDR3 bases: TGTGCCAGCAGTGTGGACCCCGCATCAGATACGCAGTATTTT. It specifies CASSVDPASDTQYF.